This entry describes one TCR beta chain. The entry originates in a study of monozygotic twins with inflammatory bowel disease. This CDR3 is 14 amino acids long. CDR1 and CDR2 from the germline V gene are ENHRY and SYGVKD. An amount of approximately 3,800 ng of total RNA was used for each TCR library. Samples each yielded cDNA through eight separate reactions. For each CDR3 protein, TCRdb gives one entry from its re-call of the 5' RACE reads, without DNA. The sample totals approximately 420,000 distinct CDR3 sequences. T cells were not sorted, and total RNA was isolated straight from whole blood. The sequenced material came from blood. The J gene is TRBJ2-2, the V gene TRBV10-3; no DNA is available, so the TRBD1 call from TCRdb remains unchecked. The sequence was collected from a human donor with ulcerative colitis or Crohn's disease, or a healthy co-twin of an affected twin (not recorded which). The CDR3 spells CAITGTGGTGELFF.